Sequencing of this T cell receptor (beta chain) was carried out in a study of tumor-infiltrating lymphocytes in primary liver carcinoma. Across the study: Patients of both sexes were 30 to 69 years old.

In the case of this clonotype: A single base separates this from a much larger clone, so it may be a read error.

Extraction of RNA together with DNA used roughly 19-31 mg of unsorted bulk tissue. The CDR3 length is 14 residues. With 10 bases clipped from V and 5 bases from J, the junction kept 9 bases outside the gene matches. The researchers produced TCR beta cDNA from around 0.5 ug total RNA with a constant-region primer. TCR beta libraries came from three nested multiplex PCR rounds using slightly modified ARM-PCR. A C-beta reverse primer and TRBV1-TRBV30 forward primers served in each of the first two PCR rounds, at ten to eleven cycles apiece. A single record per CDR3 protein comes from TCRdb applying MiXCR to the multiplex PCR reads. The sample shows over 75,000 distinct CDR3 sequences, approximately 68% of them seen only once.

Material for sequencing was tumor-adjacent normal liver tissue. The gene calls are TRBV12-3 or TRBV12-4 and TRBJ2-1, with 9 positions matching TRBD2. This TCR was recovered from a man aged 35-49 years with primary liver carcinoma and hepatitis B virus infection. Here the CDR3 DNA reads TGTGCCATCCTAGGACTAGCGTCCCACAATGAGCAGTTCTTC. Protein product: CAILGLASHNEQFF.